The 10 T cell receptor beta chains given below trace back to one sample, sequenced in a study of blood T cells in healthy people across ages. Through a sample-barcoded 5' primer and a J-beta primer mix, a second PCR was run for roughly 7 to 11 cycles. Using its own MiXCR run on the 5' RACE reads, TCRdb lists one record per CDR3 protein. The table lists more than 700,000 distinct CDR3 sequences, 46% of them singletons. Sequences were obtained from blood. The receptors derive from a man older than 75 in good health.

About this clonotype itself: Since a much larger clone is just one base distant, this may be a read error. The chain has TRBV20-1 and TRBJ2-3; TRBD1 matches 8 bases. Germline V gene data show CDR1 as DFQATT and CDR2 as SNEGSKA (reference sequence). CDR3 length: 18 residues. The V segment lost 4 bases and the J segment 6 bases; nucleotides outside the gene matches: 21. In DNA, the CDR3 is TGCAGTGCTAAGCGGAGGGGACAGGACCCCCTTCGCGTGGATACGCAGTATTTT. Its translation: CSAKRRGQDPLRVDTQYF.

The CDR3 spells CASSQGPLAGGGEQYF. The CDR3 DNA follows: TGTGCCAGCAGCCAAGGCCCCTTAGCGGGAGGTGGCGAGCAGTACTTC. The genes are TRBV14 and TRBJ2-5; 10 bases agree with TRBD2. Near its end, the DNA agrees better with TRBJ2-7, so the J call may be wrong. From germline, CDR1 is SGHDN and CDR2 FVKESK. This CDR3 region has 16 residues.

This chain uses TRBV27 with TRBJ1-2; no definite D call. V was clipped by 5 bases and J by 7 bases, with 26 bases between them. The CDR3 runs 17 residues. Germline-derived CDR1 and CDR2 are MNHEY and SMNVEV (reference sequence). CDR3 DNA sequence: TGTGCCAGCAGTATTTCCCGGGGAAAAGCCCTCTTCGGTGGCTACACCTTC. This encodes CASSISRGKALFGGYTF.

This clonotype was seen a handful of times. The chain uses TRBV27 and TRBJ2-1, with 12 bases matching TRBD2. The trim removed 2 bases at V and 2 bases at J, leaving 1 base unmatched. The CDR3 length is 16 residues. Per germline, CDR1 MNHEY and CDR2 SMNVEV (reference sequence). The CDR3 DNA reads TGTGCCAGCAGTTTAGGACTAGCGGGGACCTACAATGAGCAGTTCTTC. It is translated as CASSLGLAGTYNEQFF.

The chain employs TRBV7-2 and TRBJ1-2; 7 positions agree with TRBD1. Unmatched junction bases numbered 5, after V lost 1 base and J lost 6 bases. The germline gives CDR1 SGHTA, CDR2 FQGNSA. The CDR3 sequence is 14 residues long. CDR3 sequence (DNA): TGTGCCAGCAGCTTAGACCGGGACAGAGATGGCTACACCTTC. Translation: CASSLDRDRDGYTF.

J is TRBJ2-4 and V is TRBV20-1; tentative D call: TRBD1 (6 bases). TRBJ2-7 matches the DNA end more closely, so the J call is doubtful. The V gene's germline CDR1 is DFQATT and CDR2 SNEGSKA (reference sequence). This CDR3 has 14 residues. The CDR3 region is CSADRDTNSYEQYF. The CDR3 DNA sequence: TGCAGTGCCGACCGGGACACAAACTCCTACGAGCAGTACTTC.

The CDR3 spells CASSVRLDEQYF. The CDR3 DNA is TGTGCCAGCAGTGTCAGGTTAGACGAGCAGTACTTC. V and J are TRBV6-1 and TRBJ2-4; no clear D. The DNA end lines up better with TRBJ2-7; the J call may be wrong. Germline-derived CDR1 and CDR2 are MNHNS and SASEGT. The CDR3 runs 12 residues.

This clonotype showed up just once. Possible read error: a much larger clone is one base away. This chain's CDR3 is CASSGLDIQYF. The CDR3, as DNA: TGTGCCAGCAGCGGTTTGGACATTCAGTACTTC. The V gene is TRBV7-2, the J gene TRBJ2-4, with unresolved D. V shed 5 bases and J shed 8 bases, with 7 bases lying between them. The length of the CDR3 is 11 residues. Per the germline V gene, CDR1 is SGHTA and CDR2 is FQGNSA.

The chain has TRBV15 and TRBJ2-3, with TRBD1 matching over 7 bases. J lost 8 bases, V lost 1 base, and 3 bases had no gene match. The CDR3 has 13 amino acids. In germline, CDR1 is LNHNV, CDR2 YYDKDF (reference sequence). This chain's CDR3 is CATSRGDRATQYF. CDR3 in DNA: TGTGCCACCAGCAGAGGTGACAGGGCTACGCAGTATTTT.

The chain joins TRBV6-2 or TRBV6-3 to TRBJ1-5; the match to TRBD1 covers 8 bases. Germline CDR1 is MNHEY and CDR2 is SVGEGT. V trimming: 4 bases; J trimming: 3 bases; junction bases outside the gene matches: 11. The CDR3 has 17 amino acids. The CDR3 reads CASSSTSQGADNQPQHF. For the CDR3, the DNA is TGTGCCAGCAGTTCCACAAGTCAGGGGGCGGACAATCAGCCCCAGCATTTT.